This T cell receptor beta chain comes out of a study of CD8 T cells in Susac syndrome. Study results and limitations: As the study acknowledged, the number of individuals who were part of its TCR sequencing and HLA analysis was relatively small.

In the multiple sclerosis control group, patients were treatment-naive and had stable or active relapsing-remitting disease. About this clonotype: As yet, its antigen is unknown.

An input of about 0.45 to 1 ug of RNA was subjected to reverse transcription using random hexamers. The immunoSEQ assay covered 54 Vbeta and 13 Jbeta segments for CDR3. MiXCR was run by TCRdb on the immunoSEQ multiplex PCR reads, yielding one entry per CDR3 protein. The sample yields tens of thousands of distinct CDR3 sequences, roughly nine tenths seen once. The sequencing input was CD8+ T cells from PBMCs. This clonotype was obtained from a human donor with multiple sclerosis.

CDR3 nucleotide sequence: TGTGCCAGCAGCGCAGGGACCACAGATACGCAGTATTTT. Its protein product is CASSAGTTDTQYF. The genes are TRBV11-2 and TRBJ2-3, with D perhaps matching TRBD1 or TRBD2 (5 bases each). CDR1 SGHAT and CDR2 FQNNGV come from the germline V gene. This CDR3 region has 13 residues. V was pared by 5 bases and J by 2 bases, with 8 bases between.